This TCR beta chain was found in a study of glioma-infiltrating T cells. TCR alpha and beta CDR3 regions were amplified from RNA using iRepertoire nested multiplex PCR. From the multiplex PCR reads, TCRdb called clonotypes with MiXCR, one entry per CDR3 protein. The data show approximately 120,000 distinct CDR3 sequences, roughly 23% seen once. This clonotype was seen at least ten times. What it binds is not known. Between the trimmed V and J ends, which lost 2 bases and 1 base, there was a span of 9 bases. Germline V lookup: CDR1 SGHVS, CDR2 FQNEAQ. The CDR3 has 14 residues. Study results and caveats: Non-neoplastic patients had below-expected tissue-blood divergence, while all gliomas exceeded expectation.

The chain carries TRBV7-8 and TRBJ2-7; the D is unclear. Sequencing was carried out using glioma tissue, nonneoplastic brain tissue, or PBMCs (not recorded which). This receptor was obtained from a human donor with low-grade glioma or glioblastoma, undergoing nonglioma brain surgery, or in good health (not recorded which). CDR3 in amino acids: CASSLFGSSYEQYF. The CDR3 DNA is TGTGCCAGCAGCTTATTTGGCTCGTCCTACGAGCAGTACTTC. The full variable domain, rest sourced from reference TRBV7-8 and TRBJ2-7, is GAGVSQSPRYKVAKRGQDVALRCDPISGHVSLFWYQQALGQGPEFLTYFQNEAQLDKSGLPSDRFFAERPEGSVSTLKIQRTQQEDSAVYLCASSLFGSSYEQYFGPGTRLTVT.